The 5 T cell receptor beta chains below were found in one sample sequenced in a study of persistence of HIV-infected CD4 T cells. Cells were stimulated with CMV-infected fibroblast lysates at approximately 10 ug/mL. CD40L-negative CD69-negative CD45RO-high memory CD4+ T cells were sorted as populations depleted of antigen-responding cells. The immunoSEQ assay was version 4, run in survey mode. Assay used: immunoSEQ multiplex PCR; TCRdb lists only in-frame clones, some missing. In the table there are 50,000 or so clones, 75% to 85% of which are singletons. Antigens of these TCRs are unknown. The sequencing used CD4+ T cells sorted from PBMCs after 18-hour stimulation, collected from a patient who received antiretroviral therapy. Source of these receptors: an adult man with HIV who was CMV-seropositive.

The chain has TRBV28 and TRBJ1-2; the D is unclear. Per the germline V gene, CDR1 is MDHEN and CDR2 is SYDVKM. V lost 4 bases and J lost 6, with 9 bases in between. This CDR3 is built from 12 residues. CDR3 nucleotide sequence: TGTGCCAGCAGTTCCCTTCCACATGGCTACACCTTC. Amino acid sequence: CASSSLPHGYTF.

The chain has TRBV30 and TRBJ1-1; maybe TRBD1 (6 bases). Germline lookup yields CDR1 GTSNPN and CDR2 SVGIG (reference sequence). V was cut by 0 bases and J by 3 bases, with 14 bases left in between. This CDR3 comprises 15 residues. For the CDR3, the DNA is TGTGCCTGGAGTGTACTACAGGGCTGGGACACTGAAGCTTTCTTT. Translating gives CAWSVLQGWDTEAFF.

This chain joins TRBV5-5 and TRBJ1-1; the D gene is possibly TRBD1 (5 bases). Germline CDR1 and CDR2: SGHKS and YYEKEE (reference sequence). The CDR3 is made up of 12 amino acids. Trimming removed 3 bases at V and 6 bases at J, with 9 bases between. CDR3 nucleotide sequence: TGTGCCAGCAGCTGGGGGGGACCTGAAGCTTTCTTT. Translation: CASSWGGPEAFF.

This chain uses TRBV18 with TRBJ1-1; 7 bases map to TRBD1. The CDR3 loop spans 16 amino acids. CDR1 and CDR2 from the germline V gene are KGHSH and LQKENI. The J segment lost 0 bases and the V segment lost 3 bases, leaving 7 bases of the junction unmatched. The CDR3 nucleotides read TGTGCCAGCTCACCGTGGGACAGTGTCATGAACACTGAAGCTTTCTTT. Its translation: CASSPWDSVMNTEAFF.

This chain joins TRBV19 and TRBJ2-7; D gene ambiguous. V lost 3 bases and J lost 2, with 11 bases in between. This CDR3 comprises 14 residues. The V gene's germline CDR1 is LNHDA and CDR2 SQIVND (reference sequence). The CDR3 region has the DNA TGTGCCAGTAGTATGACTGAATTTCCCTACGAGCAGTACTTC. Amino acids: CASSMTEFPYEQYF.